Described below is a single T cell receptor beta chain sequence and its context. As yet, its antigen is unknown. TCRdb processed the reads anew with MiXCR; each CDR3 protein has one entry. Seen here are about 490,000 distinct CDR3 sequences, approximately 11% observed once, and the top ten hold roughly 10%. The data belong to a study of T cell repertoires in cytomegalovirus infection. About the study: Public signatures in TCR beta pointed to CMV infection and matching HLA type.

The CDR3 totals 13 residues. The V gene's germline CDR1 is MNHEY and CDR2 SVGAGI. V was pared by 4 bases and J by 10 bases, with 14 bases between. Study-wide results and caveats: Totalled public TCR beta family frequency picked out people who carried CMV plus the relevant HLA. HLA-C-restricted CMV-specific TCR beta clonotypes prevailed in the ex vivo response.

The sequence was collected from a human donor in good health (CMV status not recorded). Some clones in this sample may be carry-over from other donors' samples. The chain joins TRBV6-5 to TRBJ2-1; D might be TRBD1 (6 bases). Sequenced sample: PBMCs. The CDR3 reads CASSFTGTEEQFF. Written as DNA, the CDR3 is TGTGCCAGCAGTTTTACAGGGACGGAGGAGCAGTTCTTC.